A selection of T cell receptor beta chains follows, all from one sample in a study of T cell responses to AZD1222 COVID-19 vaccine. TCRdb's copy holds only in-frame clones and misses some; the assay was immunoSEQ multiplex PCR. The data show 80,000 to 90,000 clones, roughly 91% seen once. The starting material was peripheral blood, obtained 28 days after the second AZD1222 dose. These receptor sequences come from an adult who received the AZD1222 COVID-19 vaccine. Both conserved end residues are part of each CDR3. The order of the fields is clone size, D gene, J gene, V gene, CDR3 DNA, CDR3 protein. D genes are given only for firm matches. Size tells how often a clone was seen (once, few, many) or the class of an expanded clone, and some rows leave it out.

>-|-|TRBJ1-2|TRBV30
TGTGCCTGGATGCGGAGTTATGGCTACACCTTC
CAWMRSYGYTF
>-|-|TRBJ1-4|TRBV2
TGTGCCAGCAGTCAACTCAGGAATGAAAAACTGTTTTTT
CASSQLRNEKLFF
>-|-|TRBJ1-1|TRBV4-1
TGCGCCAGCAGCCAGAGACAGGTGAACACTGAAGCTTTCTTT
CASSQRQVNTEAFF
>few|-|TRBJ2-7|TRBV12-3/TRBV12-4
TGTGCCAGCAGTCGGACAAGTTACGAGCAGTACTTC
CASSRTSYEQYF
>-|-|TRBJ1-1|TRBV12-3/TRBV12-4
TGTGCCAGCGAATTTCTCGGGAACACTGAAGCTTTCTTT
CASEFLGNTEAFF
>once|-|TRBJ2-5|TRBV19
TGTGCCAGTAGTCGGGGGGCAGGTCAAGAGACCCAGTACTTC
CASSRGAGQETQYF
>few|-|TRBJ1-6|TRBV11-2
TGTGCCAGCAGCCGGGAGCCCCCTCCTAATTCACCCCTCCACTTT
CASSREPPPNSPLHF
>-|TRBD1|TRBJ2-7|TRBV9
TGTGCCAGCAGCCCCTGGACAGGGGCCGACGAGCAGTACTTC
CASSPWTGADEQYF
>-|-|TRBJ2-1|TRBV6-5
TGTGCCAGCAGACCTGGGACGGATGAGCAGTTCTTC
CASRPGTDEQFF
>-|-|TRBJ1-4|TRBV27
TGTGCCAGCAGTCAGCAGAACTCAAATGAAAAACTGTTTTTT
CASSQQNSNEKLFF
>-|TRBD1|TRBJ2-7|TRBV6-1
TGTGCCAGCACCAACCCCGGGACAGGATCCTACGAGCAGTACTTC
CASTNPGTGSYEQYF
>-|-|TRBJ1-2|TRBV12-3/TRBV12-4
TGTGCCAGCAGTTTTGGGGGGGGTGGCTACACCTTC
CASSFGGGGYTF
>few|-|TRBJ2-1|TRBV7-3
TGTGCCAGCAGCTCTGAGGTTTTGGATGAGCAGTTCTTC
CASSSEVLDEQFF
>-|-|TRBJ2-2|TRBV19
TGTGCCAGTAGTATAGCACAGGGTAGGACCGGGGAGCTGTTTTTT
CASSIAQGRTGELFF
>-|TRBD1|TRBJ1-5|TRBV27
TGTGCCAGCAGAGGGACGGGACAGGGAGTCGGTCAGCCCCAGCATTTT
CASRGTGQGVGQPQHF
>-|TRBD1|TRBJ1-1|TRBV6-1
TGTGCCAGCAGTGACGGACAGGGGACCACTGAAGCTTTCTTT
CASSDGQGTTEAFF
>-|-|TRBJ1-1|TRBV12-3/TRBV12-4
TGTGCCAGCAGTTTGGTCAGGGCCACTGAAGCTTTCTTT
CASSLVRATEAFF
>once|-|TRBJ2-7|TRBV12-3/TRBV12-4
TGTGCCAGCAGTTTGTTATCCGAGCAGTACTTC
CASSLLSEQYF
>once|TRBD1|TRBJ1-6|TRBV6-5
TGTGCCAGCAGATCCCCAGACAGGGGGCGTTCACCCCTCCACTTT
CASRSPDRGRSPLHF
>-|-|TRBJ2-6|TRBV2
TGTGCCAGCAGTGAAAGGGTCCTTTCCTCTGGGGCCAACGTCCTGACTTTC
CASSERVLSSGANVLTF
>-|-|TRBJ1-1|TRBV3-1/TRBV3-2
TGTGCCAGCAGCCAAGATCGCAGGGTGGGGAACACTGAAGCTTTCTTT
CASSQDRRVGNTEAFF
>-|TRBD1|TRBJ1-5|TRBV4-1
TGCGCCAGCAGCCAATCAAGGGGGCTTCAGCCCCAGCATTTT
CASSQSRGLQPQHF